The 32 T cell receptor beta chains reported below all come from one sample, sequenced in a study of blood T cell repertoires in COVID-19. The assay was immunoSEQ multiplex PCR, and TCRdb's table has in-frame clones only and misses some. The profile shows over 200,000 clones, around 80% of them singletons. Material: PBMCs or T cells enriched from blood (not recorded which). The source of these receptors is a man aged 60 to 69 who had recovered from COVID-19.

This chain links TRBV5-5 with TRBJ2-3, with 7 bases lining up with TRBD2. CDR1 is SGHKS, CDR2 YYEKEE, per germline (reference sequence). Trimming at V came to 1 base and at J to 3 bases, leaving 5 bases not matched to a gene. The CDR3 loop spans 15 amino acids. The CDR3 DNA sequence: TGTGCCAGCAGCTTGCCAGCGGGGTTTACAGATACGCAGTATTTT. Translation: CASSLPAGFTDTQYF.

This chain uses TRBV7-2 with TRBJ1-2; 10 bases map to TRBD1. The CDR3 length is 15 residues. Looked up from germline, CDR1 is SGHTA and CDR2 is FQGNSA. The V segment lost 0 bases and the J segment 4 bases; nucleotides outside the gene matches: 2. Here the CDR3 DNA reads TGTGCCAGCAGCTTAGCCGGGACAGGGGTCTATGGCTACACCTTC. Translating it yields CASSLAGTGVYGYTF.

The chain has TRBV6-2 or TRBV6-3 and TRBJ1-1; TRBD1 aligns across 7 bases. Trimming took 2 bases from V and 1 from J; bases not matched to a gene: 7. Germline V gene sequence: CDR1 MNHEY, CDR2 SVGEGT. The CDR3 covers 16 residues. The CDR3 DNA sequence: TGTGCCAGCAGTTACACACCGACAGGGAGGAACACTGAAGCTTTCTTT. Translation gives CASSYTPTGRNTEAFF.

Notes on this clone: Other DNA sequences of this sample code for an identical CDR3. This rearrangement joins TRBV5-1 to TRBJ2-5, with unresolved D. Germline V gene lookup returns CDR1 SGHRS and CDR2 YFSETQ. The CDR3 extends over 13 amino acids. Deletions cut 0 bases from V and 5 bases from J, with 8 bases between. The CDR3 DNA reads as TGCGCCAGCAGCTTGGCCGGGTCGGAGACCCAGTACTTC. Translating it yields CASSLAGSETQYF.

The chain employs TRBV25-1 and TRBJ1-4, with TRBD1 as a possible D gene (6 bases). This CDR3 spans 14 amino acids. Germline V gives CDR1 MGHDK, CDR2 SYGVNS. The V and J ends lost 8 bases and 4 bases respectively, with 14 bases between them. The CDR3 here is CASARTDYNEKLFF. The DNA of the CDR3 is TGTGCCAGCGCCAGGACAGACTATAATGAAAAACTGTTTTTT.

V is TRBV7-6 and J is TRBJ2-5; 7 bases line up with TRBD1. V was pared by 5 bases and J by 4 bases, with 4 bases of the junction left unmatched. This CDR3 region has 13 residues. Germline CDR1 is SGHVS and CDR2 is FNYEAQ. CDR3 coding DNA: TGTGCCAGCAGCCGACAGGGATCAGAGACCCAGTACTTC. It translates to CASSRQGSETQYF.

This clone was seen a handful of times. This sequence joins TRBV10-3 and TRBJ1-3; unclear D gene. V was cut by 0 bases and J by 0 bases, with 6 bases left in between. The CDR3 runs 15 residues. Germline lookup yields CDR1 ENHRY and CDR2 SYGVKD. CDR3 in DNA: TGTGCCATCAGTGAGTCCACAGACTCTGGAAACACCATATATTTT. Residues: CAISESTDSGNTIYF.

The chain uses TRBV24-1 and TRBJ2-1, with 8 bases fitting TRBD1. The V and J ends lost 5 bases and 3 bases, in that order; junction bases with no gene match: 8. This CDR3 region has 16 residues. Looked up from germline, CDR1 is KGHDR and CDR2 is SFDVKD. CDR3 sequence: CATSASETGVYNEQFF. For the CDR3, the DNA is TGTGCCACCAGTGCGAGTGAGACAGGGGTCTACAATGAGCAGTTCTTC.

The rearrangement uses TRBV6-2 or TRBV6-3 and TRBJ2-5, with 12 bases that match TRBD2. V lost 6 bases, J lost 0 bases, and 5 bases stayed unmatched. Germline CDR1 reads MNHEY; CDR2 reads SVGEGT. The CDR3 contains 16 residues. DNA of the CDR3: TGTGCCAGCAGCCCCGGACTAGCGGGGTACCAAGAGACCCAGTACTTC. This sequence encodes CASSPGLAGYQETQYF.

The chain recombines TRBV6-4 with TRBJ2-1; no reliable D call. Germline lookup yields CDR1 MRHNA and CDR2 SNTAGT. The length of the CDR3 is 16 residues. V was shortened by 0 bases and J by 8 bases, with 17 bases between the two germline ends. DNA for the CDR3: TGTGCCAGCAGTGACTCGAGCACCGCCCCGTTGGATGAGCAGTTCTTC. It yields the protein CASSDSSTAPLDEQFF.

This chain joins TRBV5-1 and TRBJ1-6, with 10 bases matching TRBD1. V gave up 4 bases and J gave up 9 bases; unmatched junction bases: 10. Germline CDR1 SGHRS, CDR2 YFSETQ. The CDR3 loop spans 16 amino acids. The CDR3 reads CASSPGQGIVVSPLHF. CDR3 bases: TGCGCCAGCAGCCCGGGACAGGGGATCGTTGTTTCACCCCTCCACTTT.

The table lists this clone with a count of one. The chain links TRBV3-1 (or the pseudogene TRBV3-2) to TRBJ1-6; 7 bases agree with TRBD1. Germline V gene data show CDR1 as LGHDT and CDR2 as YNNKEL (reference sequence). The CDR3 runs 13 residues. With 3 bases clipped from V and 8 bases from J, the junction kept 1 base outside the gene matches. The CDR3 DNA follows: TGTGCCAGCAGCCACACAGGGGATTCACCCCTCCACTTT. Translated: CASSHTGDSPLHF.

This rearrangement joins TRBV11-3 to TRBJ1-2, with D perhaps matching TRBD1 (5 bases). There are 14 residues in the CDR3. Germline loops: CDR1 SGHNT, CDR2 YENEEA. V dropped 5 bases and J dropped 3 bases, with 13 bases sitting between them. CDR3 region: CASSPRGGDYGYTF. CDR3 sequence (DNA): TGTGCCAGCAGCCCTAGGGGAGGGGACTATGGCTACACCTTC.

The J gene is TRBJ2-5, the V gene TRBV5-1; 13 nucleotides line up with TRBD2. From germline, CDR1 is SGHRS and CDR2 YFSETQ. This CDR3 is built from 15 residues. The ends lost 6 bases at V and 5 bases at J; junction bases unmatched: 7. In DNA, the CDR3 is TGCGCCAGCACCCGACTAGCGGGGGGCCAGGAGACCCAGTACTTC. Its protein is CASTRLAGGQETQYF.

With respect to this clone: The sample carries other DNA sequences with the same CDR3. J is TRBJ1-1 and V is TRBV5-1, with D possibly TRBD1 on 5 matching bases. CDR1 is SGHRS, CDR2 YFSETQ, per germline. The CDR3 covers 12 residues. Trimming removed 4 bases at V and 6 bases at J, with 10 bases between. CDR3: CASSRGSAEAFF. The CDR3 bases are TGCGCCAGCAGCCGGGGGAGCGCTGAAGCTTTCTTT.

V usage is TRBV3-1 (or the pseudogene TRBV3-2) and J usage is TRBJ2-3; 8 bases match TRBD1. Trimming at V came to 3 bases and at J to 3 bases, leaving 8 bases not matched to a gene. The CDR3 totals 16 residues. Germline loops: CDR1 LGHDT, CDR2 YNNKEL (reference sequence). The CDR3 protein is CASSQGTGTETDTQYF. The CDR3 DNA follows: TGTGCCAGCAGCCAGGGGACAGGTACGGAGACAGATACGCAGTATTTT.

The chain links TRBV6-5 to TRBJ1-5, with 8 bases matching TRBD1. Per germline, CDR1 MNHEY and CDR2 SVGAGI. CDR3 length: 13 residues. Unmatched junction bases numbered 2, after V lost 4 bases and J lost 6 bases. CDR3 coding DNA: TGTGCCAGCAGTTTAGGACAGGGTCAGCCCCAGCATTTT. Its protein is CASSLGQGQPQHF.

J is TRBJ2-3 and V is TRBV20-1; 8 bases are shared with TRBD2. CDR1 is DFQATT, CDR2 SNEGSKA, per germline (reference sequence). The CDR3 runs to 15 residues. V shed 3 bases, J shed 0 bases, and the junction held 5 bases outside the gene matches. CDR3 protein: CSASGPGGSTDTQYF. In nucleotides, the CDR3 is TGCAGTGCTAGTGGTCCGGGGGGGAGCACAGATACGCAGTATTTT.

The gene calls are TRBV5-8 and TRBJ2-3; weak D call: TRBD1 (5 bases). The CDR3 has 16 residues. V lost 0 bases and J lost 2, with 13 bases in between. Looked up from germline, CDR1 is SGHTS and CDR2 is YDEGEE. Here the CDR3 reads CASSLEGRGDTDTQYF. DNA for the CDR3: TGTGCCAGCAGCTTGGAGGGGCGCGGAGACACAGATACGCAGTATTTT.

A few counts support this clone. The V and J genes are TRBV2 and TRBJ1-5; D might be TRBD1 (5 bases). Trimming took off 2 bases at V and 3 bases at J, with 8 bases between the two ends. Germline assignment: CDR1 SNHLY and CDR2 FYNNEI. The CDR3 is 14 residues long. The CDR3 protein is CASSEQGPNQPQHF. The CDR3 nucleotides read TGTGCCAGCAGTGAACAGGGTCCCAATCAGCCCCAGCATTTT.

This chain links TRBV6-2 or TRBV6-3 with TRBJ2-3, with a tentative D call TRBD1 (5 bases). V was clipped by 2 bases and J by 2 bases, with 11 bases between them. The CDR3 totals 15 residues. Germline lookup yields CDR1 MNHEY and CDR2 SVGEGT. CDR3 residues: CASSYVGQNTDTQYF. The CDR3 DNA is TGTGCCAGCAGTTACGTCGGACAAAACACAGATACGCAGTATTTT.

The J gene is TRBJ2-2, the V gene TRBV2, with TRBD1 matching over 11 bases. CDR1 is SNHLY and CDR2 is FYNNEI in the germline V gene. The CDR3 is 15 residues long. The V gene end was trimmed by 10 bases and the J gene end by 3 bases; junction bases not matched to a gene: 7. The CDR3 loop reads CATSRDRGDTGELFF. The CDR3 DNA reads as TGTGCCACCTCGAGGGACAGGGGGGACACCGGGGAGCTGTTTTTT.

The gene calls are TRBV5-1 and TRBJ2-7; TRBD1 matches 10 bases. V was pared by 4 bases and J by 7 bases, with 8 bases of the junction left unmatched. The CDR3 is made up of 14 amino acids. Germline V CDR1 and CDR2: SGHRS, YFSETQ. In DNA, the CDR3 is TGCGCCAGCAGCGGGGACAGGGGTCTACTTGAGCAGTACTTC. Translated: CASSGDRGLLEQYF.

The chain joins TRBV2 to TRBJ1-6, with 9 positions matching TRBD1. The CDR3 is made up of 17 amino acids. The J segment lost 10 bases and the V segment lost 8 bases, leaving 18 bases of the junction unmatched. Germline V gene lookup returns CDR1 SNHLY and CDR2 FYNNEI. CDR3 nucleotide sequence: TGTGCCAGCGGCGGGAGCGCGGGGGGACAGGGTAGATCACCCCTCCACTTT. It translates to CASGGSAGGQGRSPLHF.

V and J are TRBV5-6 and TRBJ1-2; 8 positions agree with TRBD1. The germline gives CDR1 SGHDT, CDR2 YYEEEE. After removal of 1 base from V and 1 base from J, the junction contained 9 bases not matched to a gene. The CDR3 totals 17 residues. This CDR3 reads CASSLPWDRTNNYGYTF. The DNA for the CDR3 is TGTGCCAGCAGCTTGCCCTGGGACAGGACAAATAACTATGGCTACACCTTC.

The chain recombines TRBV4-3 with TRBJ1-3; weak D call: TRBD1 (6 bases). Germline V gene sequence: CDR1 LGHNA, CDR2 YSLEER. CDR3 length equals 15 residues. Trimming took 1 base from V and 1 from J, leaving 8 bases between them. The CDR3 sequence is CASSQGTESGNTIYF. In nucleotides, the CDR3 is TGCGCCAGCAGCCAAGGGACAGAGTCTGGAAACACCATATATTTT.

This chain links TRBV7-2 with TRBJ2-5; D is possibly TRBD1 (5 bases). The CDR3 has 14 residues. Between the trimmed V and J ends, which lost 1 base and 5 bases, there was a span of 11 bases. Germline lookup yields CDR1 SGHTA and CDR2 FQGNSA. The CDR3 sequence: CASSLGAGLETQYF. DNA for the CDR3: TGTGCCAGCAGCTTAGGAGCAGGGCTTGAGACCCAGTACTTC.

The chain couples TRBV27 to TRBJ1-6, with 8 bases aligning to TRBD1. From germline, CDR1 is MNHEY and CDR2 SMNVEV (reference sequence). This CDR3 contains 15 residues. Trimming took 6 bases from V and 6 from J; bases not matched to a gene: 7. CDR3 amino acids: CASRFQGAGNSPLHF. CDR3 nucleotide sequence: TGTGCCAGCAGATTCCAGGGGGCAGGTAATTCACCCCTCCACTTT.

This clone has just one count. The rearrangement joins TRBV6-5 to TRBJ2-7; D gene uncertain. CDR1 is MNHEY, CDR2 SVGAGI, per germline. The V end was cut by 2 bases, the J end by 2 bases, with 7 bases between. There are 13 residues in the CDR3. DNA for the CDR3: TGTGCCAGCAGTTACGGAGTAGCCTACGAGCAGTACTTC. Residues: CASSYGVAYEQYF.

The chain recombines TRBV19 with TRBJ1-4; no clear D. Trimming took off 9 bases at V and 4 bases at J, with 12 bases between the two ends. The CDR3 is 13 amino acids. CDR1 and CDR2 (germline): LNHDA, SQIVND (reference sequence). For the CDR3, the DNA is TGTGCCAGCGCACAGACCTATAATGAAAAACTGTTTTTT. It yields the protein CASAQTYNEKLFF.

This rearrangement joins TRBV6-1 to TRBJ1-4; 8 bases agree with TRBD1. There are 16 residues in the CDR3. CDR1 and CDR2 from the germline V gene are MNHNS and SASEGT. The V segment lost 2 bases and the J segment 3 bases; nucleotides outside the gene matches: 5. CDR3 sequence reads: CASSEFQGAANEKLFF. DNA of the CDR3: TGTGCCAGCAGTGAATTTCAGGGGGCCGCTAATGAAAAACTGTTTTTT.

The chain has TRBV25-1 and TRBJ2-7; 8 bases line up with TRBD2. The CDR3 loop spans 13 amino acids. Germline-derived CDR1 and CDR2 are MGHDK and SYGVNS. V was pared by 5 bases and J by 4 bases, with 4 bases of the junction left unmatched. The CDR3 protein is CASSIAGGYEQYF. The CDR3 coding sequence is TGTGCCAGCAGTATTGCGGGGGGTTACGAGCAGTACTTC.